Following are 3 T cell receptor beta chains from one sample sequenced in a study of cytomegalovirus exposure and HLA in healthy donors. The PCR made use of 60 Vbeta and 13 Jbeta primers. Assay: immunoSEQ multiplex PCR; the TCRdb copy retains only in-frame clones and omits some. Here the sample spans about 160,000 clones, approximately 72% being singletons. Sequencing was carried out using PBMCs. The receptor source for this set is a man aged 35 to 55 in good health and CMV-seropositive.

The rearrangement uses TRBV10-2 and TRBJ1-1; D gene ambiguous. Deletions cut 5 bases from V and 5 bases from J, with 9 bases between. CDR3 length equals 12 residues. Germline loops: CDR1 WSHSY, CDR2 SAAADI. In DNA, the CDR3 is TGCGCCAGCAGTCCGGGAGGGACTGAAGCTTTCTTT. Translated: CASSPGGTEAFF.

This clone has only one observation. J is TRBJ2-7 and V is TRBV30, with 10 bases identical to TRBD1. The CDR3 is 14 residues long. Germline values: CDR1 GTSNPN, CDR2 SVGIG (reference sequence). V lost 3 bases, J lost 4 bases, and 6 bases stayed unmatched. As DNA, the CDR3 is TGTGCCTGGAGCTCCGACAGGGGGCTATACGAGCAGTACTTC. Translated: CAWSSDRGLYEQYF.

This chain joins TRBV4-2 and TRBJ1-6; D is unclear. The germline gives CDR1 LGHNA, CDR2 YNFKEQ. The CDR3 is 16 residues long. V was trimmed by 4 bases and J by 0 bases, leaving 10 bases between them. CDR3 sequence: CASSRNHNSYNSPLHF. The CDR3 nucleotides are TGTGCCAGCAGCCGTAACCACAACTCCTATAATTCACCCCTCCACTTT.